This entry concerns a single TCR beta chain. What it binds is unknown. The sample originates from a study of cytomegalovirus exposure and HLA in healthy donors. Findings and caveats of the study: Being productive about 87% or about 30% of the time was typical of most TCR beta V segments in an earlier analysis. Analysis was carried out at a later point, and it linked a missense DCLRE1C variant to TCR beta V- and J-gene trimming.

Trimming took 5 bases from V and 0 from J; bases not matched to a gene: 4. CDR3 size: 15 residues. In germline, CDR1 is MNHEY, CDR2 SMNVEV (reference sequence). Amplification used 60 Vbeta primers and 13 Jbeta primers. Per the original methods: Later analysis identified 80 million to 90 million unique TCR beta chains, about 10 million shared. The protocol was immunoSEQ multiplex PCR, while the TCRdb copy is restricted to in-frame clones and leaves out a portion. For V, J and clone size, that table is used; D and trimming come from the DNA. The table includes more than 80,000 clones, around 77% detected once.

The V gene is TRBV27, the J gene TRBJ1-1, with 9 bases aligning to TRBD1. The source of this sequence is a woman between 55 and 75 years old in good health and CMV-seropositive. Sequenced: PBMCs. The DNA for the CDR3 is TGTGCCAGCAGTCCAACAGGGGGCTTGAACACTGAAGCTTTCTTT. As protein: CASSPTGGLNTEAFF.